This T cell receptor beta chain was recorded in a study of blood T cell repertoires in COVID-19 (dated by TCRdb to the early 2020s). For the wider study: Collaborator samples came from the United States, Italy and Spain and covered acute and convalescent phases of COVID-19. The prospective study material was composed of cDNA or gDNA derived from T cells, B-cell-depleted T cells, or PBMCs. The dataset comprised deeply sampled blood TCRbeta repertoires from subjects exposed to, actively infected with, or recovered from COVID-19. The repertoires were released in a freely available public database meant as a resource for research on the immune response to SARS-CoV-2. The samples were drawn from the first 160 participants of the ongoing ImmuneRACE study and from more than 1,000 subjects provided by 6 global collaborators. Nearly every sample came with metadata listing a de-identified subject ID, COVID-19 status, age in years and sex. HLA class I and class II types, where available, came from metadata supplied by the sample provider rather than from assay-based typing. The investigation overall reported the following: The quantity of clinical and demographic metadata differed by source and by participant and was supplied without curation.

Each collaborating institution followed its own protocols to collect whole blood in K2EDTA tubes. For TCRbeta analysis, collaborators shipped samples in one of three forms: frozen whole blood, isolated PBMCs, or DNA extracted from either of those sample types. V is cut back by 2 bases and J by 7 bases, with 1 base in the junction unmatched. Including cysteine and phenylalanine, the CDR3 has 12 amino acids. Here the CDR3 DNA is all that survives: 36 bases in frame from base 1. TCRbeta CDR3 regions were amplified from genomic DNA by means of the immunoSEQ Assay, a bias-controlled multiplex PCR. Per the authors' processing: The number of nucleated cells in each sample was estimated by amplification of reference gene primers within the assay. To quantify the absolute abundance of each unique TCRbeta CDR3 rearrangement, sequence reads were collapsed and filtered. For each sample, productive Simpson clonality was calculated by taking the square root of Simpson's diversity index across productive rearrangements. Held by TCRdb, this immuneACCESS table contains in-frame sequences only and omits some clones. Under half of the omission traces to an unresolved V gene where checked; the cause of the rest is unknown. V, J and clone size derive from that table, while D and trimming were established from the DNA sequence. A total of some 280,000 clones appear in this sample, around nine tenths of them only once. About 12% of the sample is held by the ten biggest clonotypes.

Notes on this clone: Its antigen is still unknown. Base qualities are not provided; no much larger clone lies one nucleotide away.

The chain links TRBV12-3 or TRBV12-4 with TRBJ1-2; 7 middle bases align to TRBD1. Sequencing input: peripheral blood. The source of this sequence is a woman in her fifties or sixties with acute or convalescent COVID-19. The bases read TGTGCCAGCAGTTTACAGGGGGGTGGCTACACCTTC. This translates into CASSLQGGGYTF.